A selection of T cell receptor beta chains follows, all from one sample in a study of STAT5B mutations in CD4+ large granular lymphocyte leukemia. The method was immunoSEQ multiplex PCR; TCRdb's version includes in-frame clones alone and lacks a portion of them. The repertoire holds around 43,000 clones, with 86% as singletons. Sequenced input: CD4+ T cells from blood buffy coats. These receptors were obtained from a human donor in good health. Both conserved end residues are part of each CDR3. Each record gives: D gene, clone size, V gene, J gene, CDR3 DNA, CDR3 protein. D genes are given only for firm matches. Expanded clones get a size class; other rows say once, few or many, or leave the size out.

TRBD1	.	TRBV6-4	TRBJ2-5	TGTGCCAGCAGTGACTCTCGGACAGGGGTGAGCCAAGAGACCCAGTACTTC	CASSDSRTGVSQETQYF
.	.	TRBV29-1	TRBJ1-5	TGCAGCGTTGCGAGGGGCTTCGATCAGCCCCAGCATTTT	CSVARGFDQPQHF
.	.	TRBV7-2	TRBJ2-3	TGTGCCAGCAGCAATACGCGGTATACGCAGTATTTT	CASSNTRYTQYF
.	.	TRBV5-6	TRBJ1-1	TGTGCCAGCAGCTCGGACCGAGACACTGAAGCTTTCTTT	CASSSDRDTEAFF
TRBD2	.	TRBV5-1	TRBJ2-3	TGCGCCAGCAGCTCCGATAGCGGGAGGCGGGTCACAGATACGCAGTATTTT	CASSSDSGRRVTDTQYF
.	.	TRBV28	TRBJ2-7	TGTGCCAGCAGTCCGGGGAACTCCTACGAGCAGTACTTC	CASSPGNSYEQYF
.	.	TRBV7-2	TRBJ2-3	TGTGCCAGCAGCTTAATGGTTGATACGCAGTATTTT	CASSLMVDTQYF
.	.	TRBV11-2	TRBJ2-5	TGTGCCAGCAGCTTAGGGGGGACAGTCAAGGGGGGGACCCAGTACTTC	CASSLGGTVKGGTQYF
.	.	TRBV5-1	TRBJ2-3	TGCGCCAGCAGCTTGGCTGGGGCCAGAGATACGCAGTATTTT	CASSLAGARDTQYF
TRBD2	once	TRBV7-9	TRBJ2-2	TGTGCCGGGGGAAAAGCGGGAACCGGGGAGCTGTTTTTT	CAGGKAGTGELFF
TRBD1	.	TRBV27	TRBJ1-6	TGTGCCAGCAGTGACAGGGGAAGGTCCCCCCTCCACTTT	CASSDRGRSPLHF
.	.	TRBV7-9	TRBJ2-3	TGTGCCAGCAGCCCAACAGGGCCGGCGACAGATACGCAGTATTTT	CASSPTGPATDTQYF
.	.	TRBV6-6	TRBJ1-1	TGTGCCAGCAGTGGGGGGACCGGGAGGGCTTTCTTT	CASSGGTGRAFF
.	.	TRBV27	TRBJ1-5	TGTGCCAGCAGTTTGAGGGGGAGGGATCAGCCCCAGCATTTT	CASSLRGRDQPQHF
TRBD2	.	TRBV4-2	TRBJ2-1	TGTGCCAGCAGCCAAGCTTGGACTAGCGGGGAGCTGCCACTTCAGTTCTTC	CASSQAWTSGELPLQFF
.	once	TRBV28	TRBJ2-7	TGTGCCAGCGGGGCCTACGAGCAGTACTTC	CASGAYEQYF
TRBD1	.	TRBV19	TRBJ1-5	TGTGCCAGTAGTGCGCCGGGACAGGGAAGACAGCCCCAGCATTTT	CASSAPGQGRQPQHF
.	.	TRBV7-8	TRBJ2-7	TGTGCCAGCAGTGGACCTGGTGGCTACGAGCAGTACTTC	CASSGPGGYEQYF
.	.	TRBV30	TRBJ1-2	TGTGCCTGGAGTGTCGGGGGGCAGGGAGGCTACACCTTC	CAWSVGGQGGYTF
.	.	TRBV29-1	TRBJ1-2	TGCAGCGTTGGAGGATACACCTTC	CSVGGYTF
.	.	TRBV27	TRBJ1-5	TGTGCCAGCAGGCCTTTCGGGACACCAGAGGAACAGCCCCAGCATTTT	CASRPFGTPEEQPQHF
TRBD1	once	TRBV10-3	TRBJ2-1	TGTGCCATCAGTGAGCCGACAGGGGGACGACGCAATGAGCAGTTCTTC	CAISEPTGGRRNEQFF
.	.	TRBV7-2	TRBJ2-7	TGTGCCAGCAGCTTAGAGGGGGGAGCCACCTACGAGCAGTACTTC	CASSLEGGATYEQYF
TRBD2	.	TRBV4-2	TRBJ2-7	TGTGCCAGCAGCCAAGTCACTAGCGGGAGTGACGAGCAGTACTTC	CASSQVTSGSDEQYF
TRBD1	.	TRBV11-3	TRBJ2-3	TGTGCCAGCAGCCTCGGGACAGGGACCACAGATACGCAGTATTTT	CASSLGTGTTDTQYF
TRBD1	.	TRBV28	TRBJ2-7	TGTGCCAGCAGGGGACAGGGGAAATCCTACGAGCAGTACTTC	CASRGQGKSYEQYF
TRBD2	few	TRBV19	TRBJ2-7	TGTGCCAGTAGTCCCCTTCAAGGACTAGCGACGGTCTACGAGCAGTACTTC	CASSPLQGLATVYEQYF
TRBD1	.	TRBV19	TRBJ1-1	TGTGCCAGTAGTTCGGACAGGGGCACTGAAGCTTTCTTT	CASSSDRGTEAFF
.	.	TRBV13	TRBJ1-5	TGTGCCAGCAGCTTAGGCCCTGGCAATCAGCCCCAGCATTTT	CASSLGPGNQPQHF
TRBD1	.	TRBV7-3	TRBJ1-2	TGTGCCAGCAGCTCACAGGGGGCGTTTAACTATGGCTACACCTTC	CASSSQGAFNYGYTF
.	.	TRBV6-7	TRBJ1-5	TGTGCCAGCAGTTACTTTAACAGAAGGAGCAATCAGCCCCAGCATTTT	CASSYFNRRSNQPQHF
TRBD2	.	TRBV7-2	TRBJ2-3	TGTGCCAGCAGCCGTAGTAGCGGGCCAGATACGCAGTATTTT	CASSRSSGPDTQYF
.	.	TRBV7-9	TRBJ1-2	TGTGCCAGCAGCTTAGGCCAGATCGATGGCTACACCTTC	CASSLGQIDGYTF
TRBD1	once	TRBV4-2	TRBJ2-3	TGTGCCAGCAGCCAAGAAGACAGGGGGCTGACAGATACGCAGTATTTT	CASSQEDRGLTDTQYF
.	once	TRBV7-6	TRBJ2-7	TGTGCCAGCAGCTTTAACCCAAGCTACGAGCAGTACTTC	CASSFNPSYEQYF
.	.	TRBV29-1	TRBJ2-1	TGCAGCGTTGTAGCGTACACCTACAATGAGCAGTTCTTC	CSVVAYTYNEQFF
TRBD1	few	TRBV19	TRBJ1-1	TGTGCCAGTAGTAAGGACAGGGAGAACACTGAAGCTTTCTTT	CASSKDRENTEAFF
TRBD1	.	TRBV7-2	TRBJ1-2	TGTGCCAGCAGCCTCGGGACAGGGGGCCCCCTGTCCTATGGCTACACCTTC	CASSLGTGGPLSYGYTF
TRBD1	few	TRBV6-5	TRBJ1-1	TGTGCCAGCACCGGTCAGGACAGGCGAGAAGAAGCTTTCTTT	CASTGQDRREEAFF
.	.	TRBV7-3	TRBJ2-7	TGTGCCAGCAGCAAACAGGGTGGCACCTACGAGCAGTACTTC	CASSKQGGTYEQYF
.	.	TRBV29-1	TRBJ1-3	TGCAGCGTCCAGGTGGGGGGAAACACCATATATTTT	CSVQVGGNTIYF
.	.	TRBV30	TRBJ1-4	TGTGCCTGGAGGCGGCCGGATAATGAAAAACTGTTTTTT	CAWRRPDNEKLFF
.	.	TRBV4-2	TRBJ1-5	TGTGCCAGCAGCCAAGATGCCGATCAGCCCCAGCATTTT	CASSQDADQPQHF
TRBD2	.	TRBV5-4	TRBJ2-2	TGTGCCAGCAGCCCCCGGGGGGGGAGCGCCGGGGAGCTGTTTTTT	CASSPRGGSAGELFF
.	.	TRBV7-3	TRBJ2-5	TGTGCCAGCAAGGTCTTTGGCTCTAGCGCCGAGACCCAGTACTTC	CASKVFGSSAETQYF
TRBD2	once	TRBV5-8	TRBJ2-2	TGTGCCCCCAGCTTGGAAGTCGCGGGAGGGATCACCGGGGAGCTGTTTTTT	CAPSLEVAGGITGELFF
.	.	TRBV5-1	TRBJ1-5	TGCGCCAGCAGCTTTGGGGACCGCGGACATAATCAGCCCCAGCATTTT	CASSFGDRGHNQPQHF
.	.	TRBV11-2	TRBJ2-7	TGTGCCAGCAGCTTACCAGGGGCCTACGAGCAGTACTTC	CASSLPGAYEQYF
TRBD1	once	TRBV5-1	TRBJ2-6	TGCGCCACCACACTCGGACAGGGGTTCTCTGGGGCCAACGTCCTGACTTTC	CATTLGQGFSGANVLTF
.	.	TRBV9	TRBJ1-2	TGTGCCAGCAGCGAAAGCGGGGACTATGGCTACACCTTC	CASSESGDYGYTF
.	.	TRBV6-5	TRBJ1-4	TGTGCCAGCAGTTCGACAGTTTTTAATGAAAAACTGTTTTTT	CASSSTVFNEKLFF
TRBD1	.	TRBV29-1	TRBJ2-2	TGCAGCGCGCGACAGGGGATGGTGACCGGGGAGCTGTTTTTT	CSARQGMVTGELFF